The 17 T cell receptor beta chains below were found in one sample sequenced in a study of T-cell reconstitution after alpha-beta-depleted transplantation in children. Unique molecular identifiers were used to barcode this TCRbeta library. TCRdb independently ran MiXCR on the PCR reads; one entry per CDR3 protein. The sample records just over 200,000 distinct CDR3 sequences, roughly 9.1% being singletons. The sequenced sample was PBMCs, mostly from graft donor cells, obtained 360 days after TCRalphabeta/CD19-depleted stem cell transplant. These receptors were collected from a male patient between 2 and 15 years old who had a stem cell transplant for acute myeloid leukemia, so the T cells may come from the graft donor.

Only one count was recorded for this clonotype. The chain uses TRBV7-6 and TRBJ2-1; D is perhaps TRBD1 or TRBD2 (5 bases each). The V end lost 0 bases, the J end lost 6 bases, and 12 bases lay between the germline ends. The V gene's germline CDR1 is SGHVS and CDR2 FNYEAQ. The CDR3 runs 15 residues. CDR3 nucleotide sequence: TGTGCCAGCAGCTTAGCATTGGGGGTACGCAATGAGCAGTTCTTC. Translating gives CASSLALGVRNEQFF.

The V call is TRBV7-2, the J call TRBJ2-3; 13 bases match TRBD2. The CDR3 runs to 15 residues. Trimming removed 5 bases from V and 4 bases from J; junction bases left unmatched: 3. Germline V gene data show CDR1 as SGHTA and CDR2 as FQGNSA. As DNA, the CDR3 is TGTGCCAGCAGCCGGACTAGCGGGGGTGCAGATACGCAGTATTTT. This gives the protein CASSRTSGGADTQYF.

This clonotype came up a few times. The V gene is TRBV28, the J gene TRBJ1-1; D gene ambiguous. Germline V CDR1 and CDR2: MDHEN, SYDVKM. The CDR3 extends over 14 amino acids. V lost 3 bases and J lost 1, with 9 bases in between. In DNA, the CDR3 is TGTGCCAGCAGTTTCGTCGCCGGGAACACTGAAGCTTTCTTT. Its translation is CASSFVAGNTEAFF.

The rearrangement joins TRBV20-1 to TRBJ2-2, with D perhaps TRBD1 (6 bases). The V end was cut by 4 bases, the J end by 5 bases, with 11 bases between. The CDR3 runs to 13 residues. Germline loops: CDR1 DFQATT, CDR2 SNEGSKA (reference sequence). CDR3 in DNA: TGCAGTGCTATCAGGGGTGGGACCGGGGAGCTGTTTTTT. Translation: CSAIRGGTGELFF.

This clonotype occurred a few times. This rearrangement joins TRBV12-3 or TRBV12-4 to TRBJ2-7; a weak D match, TRBD2 (6 bases). V lost 6 bases and J 2 bases, leaving 11 bases between the germline ends. CDR3 length: 13 amino acids. CDR3 sequence reads: CASSRRGTYEQYF. In DNA form, the CDR3 reads TGTGCCAGCAGCCGCCGGGGGACCTACGAGCAGTACTTC.

The rearrangement links TRBV3-1 to TRBJ1-4; TRBD1 agrees at 7 bases. The CDR3 is 16 residues long. Germline V CDR1 and CDR2: LGHDT, YNNKEL (reference sequence). Trimming cost V 0 bases and J 5 bases; bases outside gene matches: 6. DNA of the CDR3: TGTGCCAGCAGCCAAGATAATGACAGGGCGAATGAAAAACTGTTTTTT. Protein sequence: CASSQDNDRANEKLFF.

This clonotype was detected a few times. This chain connects TRBV10-3 to TRBJ2-7, with 8 bases aligning to TRBD1. The germline V gene has CDR1 ENHRY and CDR2 SYGVKD. This CDR3 region has 11 residues. The V segment lost 8 bases and the J segment 4 bases; nucleotides outside the gene matches: 1. This CDR3 reads CAIGTGYEQYV. The DNA for the CDR3 is TGTGCCATCGGGACAGGATACGAGCAGTACGTC.

This clonotype was counted between two and nine times. V is TRBV7-9 and J is TRBJ2-2; D is perhaps TRBD1 or TRBD2 (5 bases each). Trimming removed 2 bases from V and 3 bases from J, with 7 bases in between. Germline V gene sequence: CDR1 SEHNR, CDR2 FQNEAQ (reference sequence). The CDR3 extends over 14 amino acids. The CDR3 protein is CASSLRGDTGELFF. In DNA form, the CDR3 reads TGTGCCAGCAGCTTACGAGGGGACACCGGGGAGCTGTTTTTT.

This clonotype came up many times. J is TRBJ1-4 and V is TRBV10-3; D remains ambiguous. This CDR3 region has 16 residues. In germline, CDR1 is ENHRY, CDR2 SYGVKD. Trimming shortened V by 0 bases and J by 7 bases, and 15 bases separated the two germline ends. For the CDR3, the DNA is TGTGCCATCAGTGAGTCCCCGGGGAGGAGGAGTGAAAAACTGTTTTTT. As protein: CAISESPGRRSEKLFF.

This clonotype came up a few times. J is TRBJ2-1 and V is TRBV10-2; no reliable D call. The germline V and J ends were trimmed by 6 bases and 3 bases, with 21 bases remaining between them. The CDR3 loop spans 17 amino acids. Germline CDR1 WSHSY, CDR2 SAAADI. The CDR3 nucleotides read TGCGCCAGCAGGACCTTTGGTTTGTCGTCCCTCTACAATGAGCAGTTCTTC. It encodes CASRTFGLSSLYNEQFF.

The table lists this clonotype with many counts. The gene calls are TRBV9 and TRBJ2-3, with 8 bases identical to TRBD1. The CDR3 has 17 residues. Germline trimming cut 0 bases from V and 6 bases from J; bases unmatched to any gene: 12. Germline V gene data show CDR1 as SGDLS and CDR2 as YYNGEE. The CDR3 protein is CASSVEGQALGSDTQYF. DNA of the CDR3: TGTGCCAGCAGCGTAGAGGGACAGGCTCTAGGTTCTGATACGCAGTATTTT. Together with reference TRBV9 and TRBJ2-3, the CDR3 gives the full variable domain: DSGVTQTPKHLITATGQRVTLRCSPRSGDLSVYWYQQSLDQGLQFLIQYYNGEERAKGNILERFSAQQFPDLHSELNLSSLELGDSALYFCASSVEGQALGSDTQYFGPGTRLTVL.

The rearrangement links TRBV20-1 to TRBJ2-3; the match to TRBD2 covers 11 bases. V lost 1 base, J lost 6 bases, and 12 bases stayed unmatched. The CDR3 extends over 17 amino acids. Germline CDR1 is DFQATT and CDR2 is SNEGSKA (reference sequence). CDR3 residues: CSARAYLLAGGLDTQYF. The CDR3 DNA sequence: TGCAGTGCTAGAGCCTACCTATTAGCGGGGGGGCTTGATACGCAGTATTTT.

This clonotype has just a few counts. The rearrangement uses TRBV7-8 and TRBJ1-3; D ambiguous. The V gene lost 4 bases and the J gene lost 0 bases, with 7 bases spanning the gap. The V gene's germline CDR1 is SGHVS and CDR2 FQNEAQ. This CDR3 comprises 14 residues. Written as DNA, the CDR3 is TGTGCCAGCAGCTCCGATTTCTCTGGAAACACCATATATTTT. Residues: CASSSDFSGNTIYF.

This clonotype appeared many times. The chain has TRBV12-3 or TRBV12-4 and TRBJ2-3, with D unresolved. With 5 bases removed from V and 3 bases from J, the gap between germline ends came to 15 bases. The CDR3 has 15 residues. CDR3 DNA sequence: TGTGCCAGCAGTCCTAGAGGTGGGGAAACAGATACGCAGTATTTT. Amino acids: CASSPRGGETDTQYF.

Only a few counts were recorded for this clonotype. V usage is TRBV5-1 and J usage is TRBJ1-1; D uncertain. V was clipped by 6 bases and J by 1 base, with 13 bases between them. Germline CDR1 is SGHRS and CDR2 is YFSETQ. The CDR3 runs to 14 residues. The CDR3, as DNA: TGCGCCAGCACTATCACCCCGGAGAACACTGAAGCTTTCTTT. It is translated as CASTITPENTEAFF.

This clonotype has at least ten counts. The chain is built from TRBV7-9 and TRBJ2-7, with 14 bases matching TRBD2. Germline V gene lookup returns CDR1 SEHNR and CDR2 FQNEAQ (reference sequence). The CDR3 sequence is 15 residues long. With V trimmed by 5 bases and J by 3 bases, 3 bases remained unmatched. The CDR3 coding sequence is TGTGCCAGCAGCGGTGGACTAGCGGGAGGCTACGAGCAGTACTTC. Residues: CASSGGLAGGYEQYF.

This clonotype was observed at least ten times. The rearrangement links TRBV10-3 to TRBJ2-7; 7 nucleotides agree with TRBD2. Germline CDR1 reads ENHRY; CDR2 reads SYGVKD. The V gene end was trimmed by 5 bases and the J gene end by 7 bases; junction bases not matched to a gene: 8. The CDR3 is 13 amino acids. CDR3 sequence: CAISTRVGGEQYV. Here the CDR3 DNA reads TGTGCCATCAGTACCCGGGTCGGGGGGGAGCAGTACGTC.